The rows below give T cell receptor beta chains drawn from one sample of a study of persistence of HIV-infected CD4 T cells. This table comes from immunoSEQ multiplex PCR, and its TCRdb copy is limited to in-frame clones, with some not included. In the table there are 35,000 to 40,000 clones, 80% of which are singletons. Their specific antigens are unknown. The sequenced sample was CD4+ T cells sorted from PBMCs after approximately 19-hour stimulation, obtained from a patient who received antiretroviral therapy. These receptors all stem from an adult man with HIV who was CMV-seropositive. Both conserved end residues are part of each CDR3. D genes are given only for firm matches. The size field is filled for only some rows; it gives once, few, many or a size class.

>TRBJ1-1|TRBV12-3/TRBV12-4|.|once
CASSLEVTAFF
TGTGCCAGCAGTTTAGAAGTAACAGCTTTCTTT
>TRBJ2-7|TRBV5-6|TRBD2|.
CASSLGLGTSGGYEQYF
TGTGCCAGCAGCTTGGGACTCGGGACTAGCGGGGGCTACGAGCAGTACTTC
>TRBJ1-5|TRBV28|TRBD1|once
CASRSGQGNQPQHF
TGTGCCAGCAGATCGGGACAGGGCAATCAGCCCCAGCATTTT
>TRBJ1-3|TRBV15|.|.
CATSRERTGNTIYF
TGTGCCACCAGCAGAGAGAGGACAGGAAACACCATATATTTT
>TRBJ1-1|TRBV7-9|.|once
CASSPGTVNTEAFF
TGTGCCAGCAGTCCGGGGACGGTGAACACTGAAGCTTTCTTT
>TRBJ2-5|TRBV7-9|TRBD1|.
CASGRQGVETQYF
TGTGCCAGCGGCAGACAGGGGGTCGAGACCCAGTACTTC
>TRBJ2-3|TRBV4-2|TRBD2|.
CASSQAGGGEDTQYF
TGTGCCAGCAGCCAAGCGGGAGGGGGGGAAGATACGCAGTATTTT
>TRBJ2-7|TRBV6-2/TRBV6-3|.|.
CASSLGHDYEQYF
TGTGCCAGCAGTTTGGGACACGACTACGAGCAGTACTTC
>TRBJ1-1|TRBV19|.|.
CASSIEGIGRQAFF
TGTGCCAGTAGTATAGAAGGGATCGGCAGACAAGCTTTCTTT
>TRBJ2-7|TRBV18|.|once
CASSPVGEYEQYF
TGTGCCAGCTCACCAGTGGGGGAATACGAGCAGTACTTC
>TRBJ2-7|TRBV3-1/TRBV3-2|TRBD2|.
CASSRTSGGAYEQYF
TGTGCCAGCAGCCGGACTAGCGGGGGTGCCTACGAGCAGTACTTC
>TRBJ2-7|TRBV5-1|.|.
CASSLARGGYEQYF
TGCGCCAGCAGCTTGGCCAGGGGAGGGTACGAGCAGTACTTC
>TRBJ1-4|TRBV19|.|.
CASSDDSFNEKLFF
TGTGCCAGTAGTGACGACAGCTTTAATGAAAAACTGTTTTTT
>TRBJ2-4|TRBV10-3|.|.
CAISDPGRPNIQYF
TGTGCCATCAGTGACCCCGGACGGCCGAACATTCAGTACTTC
>TRBJ2-4|TRBV5-6|.|.
CASSLGGQSIPAKNIQYF
TGTGCCAGCAGCTTGGGAGGACAGTCTATTCCAGCCAAAAACATTCAGTACTTC
>TRBJ2-3|TRBV7-9|.|.
CASSEGSTDTQYF
TGTGCCAGCAGCGAAGGTAGCACAGATACGCAGTATTTT
>TRBJ1-6|TRBV6-5|TRBD1|.
CASKRQGNSPLHF
TGTGCCAGCAAACGACAGGGTAATTCACCCCTCCACTTT